The 3 T cell receptor beta chains below were found in one sample sequenced in a study of blood T cell repertoires in COVID-19. The method was immunoSEQ multiplex PCR; TCRdb's version includes in-frame clones alone and lacks a portion of them. Among some 99,000 clones listed, 84% were seen once. Sequencing was performed on peripheral blood. These receptors all stem from a woman between 45 and 65 years old with acute or convalescent COVID-19.

The V gene is TRBV19, the J gene TRBJ1-1; weak D call: TRBD1 (6 bases). V lost 4 bases to trimming and J lost 2 bases, with 14 bases between them. The CDR3 runs to 15 residues. Germline V lookup: CDR1 LNHDA, CDR2 SQIVND (reference sequence). CDR3 amino acids: CASSTSGTLNTEAFF. The CDR3, as DNA: TGTGCCAGTAGTACCTCAGGGACACTAAACACTGAAGCTTTCTTT. Full variable domain (rest looked up from reference TRBV19 and TRBJ1-1): DGGITQSPKYLFRKEGQNVTLSCEQNLNHDAMYWYRQDPGQGLRLIYYSQIVNDFQKGDIAEGYSVSREKKESFPLTVTSAQKNPTAFYLCASSTSGTLNTEAFFGQGTRLTVV.

The CDR3 loop is CASSRQENTEAFF. The CDR3 coding sequence is TGTGCCAGCAGCCGACAGGAGAACACTGAAGCTTTCTTT. This chain links TRBV6-1 with TRBJ1-1; weak D call: TRBD1 (6 bases). Germline CDR1 is MNHNS and CDR2 is SASEGT. This CDR3 is 13 amino acids long. V was shortened by 6 bases and J by 1 base, with 9 bases between the two germline ends.

The chain has TRBV9 and TRBJ1-3; 7 bases are shared with TRBD1. The CDR3 is 21 amino acids. Germline trimming cut 0 bases from V and 5 bases from J; bases unmatched to any gene: 23. Per germline, CDR1 SGDLS and CDR2 YYNGEE. The CDR3 DNA is TGTGCCAGCAGCGTAGCCCCGGTTCAAGTTGCCGGGACAGCTCGGAGAAACACCATATATTTT. This encodes CASSVAPVQVAGTARRNTIYF. Drawing the rest from reference TRBV9 and TRBJ1-3, the complete variable domain is DSGVTQTPKHLITATGQRVTLRCSPRSGDLSVYWYQQSLDQGLQFLIQYYNGEERAKGNILERFSAQQFPDLHSELNLSSLELGDSALYFCASSVAPVQVAGTARRNTIYFGEGSWLTVV.